This T cell receptor (beta chain) was sequenced in a study of blood T cell repertoires in COVID-19 (dated by TCRdb to about 2020). Background for the entire study: Collaborator samples came from the United States, Italy and Spain and covered acute and convalescent phases of COVID-19. The prospective study material was composed of cDNA or gDNA derived from T cells, B-cell-depleted T cells, or PBMCs. Deeply sampled blood TCRbeta repertoires from subjects exposed to, actively infected with, or recovered from COVID-19 were included in the dataset. A freely available public database, intended as a resource for researchers studying the immune response to SARS-CoV-2, is where the repertoires were released. The samples were drawn from two sources: the first 160 participants of the ongoing ImmuneRACE study, and 1,254 subjects contributed by 6 global collaborators. Sample metadata almost always included a de-identified subject ID, COVID-19 status, age in years and sex. Where available, HLA class I and class II types were taken from metadata supplied by the sample provider and were not determined by assay-based typing.

Each collaborating institution followed its own protocols to collect whole blood in K2EDTA tubes. For TCRbeta analysis, collaborators shipped samples as frozen whole blood, isolated PBMCs, or DNA extracted from either of those sample types. The germline V gene supplies CDR1 SGHDT and CDR2 YYEEEE. Compared with germline, V lacks 0 bases and J lacks 8 bases; bases without a gene match: 7. Reading from cysteine to phenylalanine, the CDR3 counts 15 amino acids. This entry keeps only the CDR3 DNA: 45 bases, framed from base 1. The research as a whole found: Clinical and demographic metadata were provided uncurated, with the amount varying by source and participant.

The immunoSEQ Assay, a bias-controlled multiplex PCR, was used to amplify TCRbeta CDR3 regions from genomic DNA. In the authors' own workflow: Within the assay, amplification of reference gene primers was used to estimate how many nucleated cells each sample contained. Sequence reads were collapsed and filtered to measure the absolute abundance of every unique TCRbeta CDR3 rearrangement. For each sample, productive Simpson clonality was calculated as the square root of Simpson's diversity index across productive rearrangements. Imported from immuneACCESS, the table was reduced by TCRdb to in-frame sequences with V and J called. These copies leave out some clones; in studies compared against another copy, an unresolved V gene accounts for under half, and the cause of the remainder is not known. That table gives V, J and clone size, and the DNA gave D and trimming. Within this sample are 150,000 to 200,000 clones, with roughly 86% of them counted one time only. 2.5% to 3.5% of the sample is taken by the ten largest.

Comments on this clone: Its antigen specificity is not known. No per-base quality is available; no much larger clone lies one base away.

The V gene is TRBV5-6 and the J gene is TRBJ1-4, with 7 bases in between that match TRBD1. The receptor's source is a man aged 40-55 years with active or convalescent COVID-19. Sample: peripheral blood. The nucleotides read TGTGCCAGCAGCTTGGACTTGACAGGGAGAGAAAAACTGTTTTTT. It translates as CASSLDLTGREKLFF.